The rows below give T cell receptor beta chains drawn from one sample of a study of molecular identifiers for immune sequencing clone quantification. TCRdb recomputed calls from the PCR reads with MiXCR, one row per CDR3 protein. Of roughly 100,000 distinct CDR3 sequences listed, 35% are singletons. Material: naive CD8+ T cells from blood, with Jurkat cell RNA spiked in. The receptors were gathered from a human donor in good health. Some libraries in this study had Jurkat cell RNA spiked in. The CDR3 runs from the conserved cysteine through the conserved F or W. Each record gives: J gene, D gene, clone size, V gene, CDR3 protein, CDR3 DNA. The D gene is left open where the match is weak. Clone size is not always given. Where it is, it says once, few, many or a class for expanded clones.

TRBJ2-7 | TRBD2 | . | TRBV28 | CASSPSTGTSSYEQYF | TGTGCCAGCAGTCCCTCGACCGGGACTAGCTCCTACGAGCAGTACTTC
TRBJ2-3 | TRBD2 | few | TRBV4-2 | CASRGLAGADTQYF | TGTGCCAGCCGCGGACTAGCGGGAGCAGATACGCAGTATTTT
TRBJ2-6 | . | many | TRBV4-3 | CASSQGSLSGANVLTF | TGCGCCAGCAGCCAAGGGTCCTTGTCGGGGGCCAACGTCCTGACTTTC
TRBJ2-2 | . | many | TRBV9 | CASSVVSATGELFF | TGTGCCAGCAGCGTAGTTTCGGCAACCGGGGAGCTGTTTTTT
TRBJ2-3 | . | . | TRBV6-2/TRBV6-3 | CASSYITGTQYF | TGTGCCAGCAGTTACATCACAGGTACGCAGTATTTT
TRBJ2-7 | . | few | TRBV4-1 | CASSFIASATAYEQYF | TGCGCCAGCAGCTTTATCGCTTCGGCCACCGCCTACGAGCAGTACTTC
TRBJ1-5 | . | . | TRBV19 | CASKGQGNQPQHF | TGTGCCAGTAAAGGGCAGGGCAATCAGCCCCAGCATTTT
TRBJ1-6 | TRBD1 | . | TRBV6-1 | CATQGPYNSPLHF | TGTGCCACACAGGGGCCCTATAATTCACCCCTCCACTTT
TRBJ2-7 | TRBD1 | many | TRBV28 | CASSFGRGSYEQYF | TGTGCCAGCAGTTTCGGCAGGGGGTCCTACGAGCAGTACTTC
TRBJ2-3 | TRBD2 | many | TRBV7-2 | CASSLRGGAADTQYF | TGTGCCAGCAGCTTACGCGGGGGAGCAGCCGATACGCAGTATTTT
TRBJ2-6 | . | . | TRBV9 | CASSVAWGTRQFGANVLTF | TGTGCCAGCAGCGTAGCTTGGGGGACAAGGCAGTTTGGGGCCAACGTCCTGACTTTC
TRBJ2-7 | TRBD1 | few | TRBV19 | CASSMTGKTYEQYF | TGTGCCAGTAGTATGACAGGGAAGACCTACGAGCAGTACTTC
TRBJ2-7 | . | many | TRBV7-2 | CASSFYPVLSEQYF | TGTGCCAGCAGCTTTTACCCCGTTTTATCGGAGCAGTACTTC
TRBJ2-3 | . | many | TRBV4-3 | CASSQEAQGTDTQYF | TGCGCCAGCAGCCAAGAAGCGCAAGGCACAGATACGCAGTATTTT
TRBJ2-1 | TRBD2 | . | TRBV12-3/TRBV12-4 | CASSLELAGGPGEQFF | TGTGCCAGCAGTTTAGAACTAGCGGGAGGGCCGGGTGAGCAGTTCTTC
TRBJ2-3 | TRBD1 | many | TRBV28 | CASSYRGLLSDTQYF | TGTGCCAGCAGCTACAGGGGGCTCCTATCAGATACGCAGTATTTT